This is a list of T cell receptor beta chains from one sample in a study of blood T cell repertoires in COVID-19. Only in-frame clones appear in the TCRdb table, and some are missing; sequencing was by immunoSEQ multiplex PCR. The sample contains around 250,000 clones, 65% to 85% of which appear only once. Sequenced sample: peripheral blood. The source of these receptors is a man older than 75 with acute or convalescent COVID-19. Both conserved end residues are part of each CDR3. The D gene is left open where the match is weak. Size is stated for part of the rows, as once, few or many counts, or as a class when the clone is expanded.

v_call: TRBV9
j_call: TRBJ2-1
clone_size: few
d_call: -
cdr3_aa: CASSGSGTTFGEQFF
cdr3_nt: TGTGCCAGCAGCGGATCCGGGACAACTTTTGGTGAGCAGTTCTTC

v_call: TRBV2
j_call: TRBJ2-1
clone_size: -
d_call: -
cdr3_aa: CASSEFLQGNEQFF
cdr3_nt: TGTGCCAGCAGTGAGTTTCTGCAGGGCAATGAGCAGTTCTTC

v_call: TRBV5-1
j_call: TRBJ2-2
clone_size: -
d_call: TRBD2
cdr3_aa: CASSFSGTSGRPQTGELFF
cdr3_nt: TGCGCCAGCAGCTTTTCCGGGACTAGCGGGAGACCTCAAACCGGGGAGCTGTTTTTT

v_call: TRBV6-5
j_call: TRBJ1-2
clone_size: -
d_call: TRBD1
cdr3_aa: CASTPDRGRGYTF
cdr3_nt: TGTGCCAGCACCCCGGACAGGGGTAGGGGCTACACCTTC

v_call: TRBV7-9
j_call: TRBJ2-5
clone_size: -
d_call: -
cdr3_aa: CASSRRVAETQYF
cdr3_nt: TGTGCCAGCAGCCGCAGGGTTGCCGAGACCCAGTACTTC

v_call: TRBV14
j_call: TRBJ2-1
clone_size: few
d_call: TRBD2
cdr3_aa: CASSPSRLAGGIFNEQFF
cdr3_nt: TGTGCCAGCAGCCCTTCCCGACTAGCGGGAGGGATTTTCAATGAGCAGTTCTTC

v_call: TRBV5-5
j_call: TRBJ2-7
clone_size: -
d_call: -
cdr3_aa: CASSLSVYEQYF
cdr3_nt: TGTGCCAGCAGCTTGTCGGTCTACGAGCAGTACTTC

v_call: TRBV28
j_call: TRBJ2-5
clone_size: -
d_call: TRBD2
cdr3_aa: CASSFSGRDQETQYF
cdr3_nt: TGTGCCAGCAGTTTTAGCGGGAGGGACCAAGAGACCCAGTACTTC

v_call: TRBV21-1
j_call: TRBJ2-7
clone_size: -
d_call: -
cdr3_aa: CASSKGPEDYEQYF
cdr3_nt: TGTGCCAGCAGCAAAGGCCCAGAAGATTACGAGCAGTACTTC

v_call: TRBV15
j_call: TRBJ1-5
clone_size: -
d_call: TRBD1
cdr3_aa: CATKVGQGNQPQHF
cdr3_nt: TGTGCCACCAAGGTAGGACAGGGCAATCAGCCCCAGCATTTT